This T cell receptor (beta chain) is drawn from a study of CD8+CD57+ T cells in acquired aplastic anemia. Profiling of TCR beta VDJ combinations and CDR3 sequences used genomic DNA as template. TCRdb fed the reads into MiXCR, producing one record per CDR3 protein. The sample records about 200,000 distinct CDR3 sequences, about 37% being singletons. V lost 0 bases, J lost 3 bases, and 6 bases stayed unmatched. The CDR3 covers 18 residues. Per germline, CDR1 SNHLY and CDR2 FYNNEI. Source material: sorted CD4+, CD8+, or CD8+CD57+ T cells (not recorded which) from PBMCs. This clonotype was obtained from a human donor in good health, serving as a control. The V call is TRBV2, the J call TRBJ2-2, with TRBD1 matching 11 bases. CDR3 nucleotides: TGTGCCAGCAGTGAAGCGCCTGGACAGGGGGCTCACACCGGGGAGCTGTTTTTT. As protein: CASSEAPGQGAHTGELFF.